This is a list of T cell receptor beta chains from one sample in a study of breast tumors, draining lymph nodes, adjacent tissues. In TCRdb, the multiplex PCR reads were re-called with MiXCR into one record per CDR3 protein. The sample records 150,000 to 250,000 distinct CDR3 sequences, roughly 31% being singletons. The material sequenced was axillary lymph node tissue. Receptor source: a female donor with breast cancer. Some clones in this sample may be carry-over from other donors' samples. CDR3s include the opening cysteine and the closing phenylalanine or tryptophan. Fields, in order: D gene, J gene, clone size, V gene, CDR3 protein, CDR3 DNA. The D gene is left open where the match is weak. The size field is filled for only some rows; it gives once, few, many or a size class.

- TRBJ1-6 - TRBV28 CASSFYSAGSSYNSPLHF TGTGCCAGCAGTTTCTATTCGGCAGGGAGCTCCTATAATTCACCCCTCCACTTT
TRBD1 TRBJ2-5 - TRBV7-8 CASSWTRTGGVWTQYF TGTGCCAGCAGCTGGACGAGGACAGGGGGCGTTTGGACCCAGTACTTC
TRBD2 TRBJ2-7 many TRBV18 CASSPPGAGGVDEQYF TGTGCCAGCTCACCCCCAGGGGCGGGAGGGGTCGACGAGCAGTACTTC
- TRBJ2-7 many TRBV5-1 CASSLAGRATYEQYF TGCGCCAGCAGCTTGGCCGGCAGGGCAACCTACGAGCAGTACTTC
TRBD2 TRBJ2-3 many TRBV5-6 CASSLKTSGGLTDTQYF TGTGCCAGCAGCTTGAAAACTAGCGGGGGGCTCACAGATACGCAGTATTTT
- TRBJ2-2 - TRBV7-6 CASSPSGLTADTGELFF TGTGCCAGCAGTCCTTCCGGTCTAACGGCCGATACCGGGGAGCTGTTCTTT
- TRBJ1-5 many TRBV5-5 CASSLLPEEPQHF TGTGCCAGCAGCTTGTTGCCGGAGGAGCCCCAGCATTTT
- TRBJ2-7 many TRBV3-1 CASSQGTGSYEQYF TGTGCCAGCAGCCAAGGGACCGGTTCCTACGAGCAGTACTTC
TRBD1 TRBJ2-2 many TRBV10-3 CAISERTGGGAGELFF TGTGCCATCAGTGAGCGGACAGGGGGCGGGGCCGGGGAGCTGTTTTTT
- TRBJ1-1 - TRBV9 CASGVIGGTEAFF TGTGCCAGCGGCGTAATAGGGGGGACTGAAGCTTTCTTT
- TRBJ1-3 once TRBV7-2 CASSLPHWTSGGEGKAIYF TGTGCCAGCAGCTTACCACACTGGACTAGCGGGGGGGAAGGTAAAGCCATATATTTT
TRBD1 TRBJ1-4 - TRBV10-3 CAIRWDRVRDEKLFF TGTGCCATCAGGTGGGACAGGGTACGGGATGAAAAACTGTTTTTT
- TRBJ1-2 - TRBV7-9 CASSPSWGGTNYGHTF TGCGCCAGCAGCCCATCTTGGGGAGGGACTAACTATGGCCACACCTTC
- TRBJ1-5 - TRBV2 CASSESSTNQPQHF TGTGCCAGCAGTGAAAGCAGTACCAATCAGCCCCAGCATTTT
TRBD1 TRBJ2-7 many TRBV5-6 CASSSGQVYEQYF TGTGCCAGCAGCTCCGGACAGGTCTACGAGCAGTACTTC
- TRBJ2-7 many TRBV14 CASSQDRGLESSSYEQYF TGTGCCAGCAGCCAAGATAGGGGTCTAGAATCCAGCTCCTACGAGCAGTACTTC
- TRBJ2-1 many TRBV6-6 CASSYSMDVHEQFF TGTGCCAGCAGTTACTCGATGGATGTTCATGAGCAGTTCTTC
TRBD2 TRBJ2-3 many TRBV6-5 CASRLGLAGGGVGTTDTQYF TGTGCCAGCAGGCTGGGACTAGCGGGGGGGGGAGTGGGAACCACAGATACGCAGTATTTT
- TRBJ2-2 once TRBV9 CASSVATRVWGGELFF TGTGCCAGCAGCGTAGCGACAAGGGTGTGGGGCGGGGAGCTGTTTTTT
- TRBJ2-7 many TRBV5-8 CASSSPGTHYEQYF TGTGCCAGCAGCTCCCCCGGGACTCACTACGAGCAGTACTTC
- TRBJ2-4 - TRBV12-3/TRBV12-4 CASSSTIGKAKNIQYF TGTGCCAGCAGTTCCACGATCGGAAAAGCCAAAAACATTCAGTACTTC
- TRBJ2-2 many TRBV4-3 CASSQHRLDRNTGELFF TGCGCCAGCAGCCAGCACCGACTGGACCGGAACACCGGGGAGCTGTTTTTT
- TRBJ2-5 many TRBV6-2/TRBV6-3 CASGMETQYF TGTGCCAGCGGTATGGAGACCCAGTACTTC
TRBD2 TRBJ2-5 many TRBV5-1 CASKGRGEETQYF TGCGCCAGCAAAGGGCGGGGGGAAGAGACCCAGTACTTC
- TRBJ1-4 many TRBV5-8 CASSLELTDEKLFF TGTGCCAGCAGCTTGGAACTTACTGATGAAAAACTGTTTTTT
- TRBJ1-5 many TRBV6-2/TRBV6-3 CASGVGGDQPQHF TGTGCCAGCGGCGTCGGAGGGGATCAGCCCCAGCATTTT
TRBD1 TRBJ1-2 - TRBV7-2 CASSYPGQGYTF TGTGCCAGCAGCTACCCGGGACAGGGCTACACCTTC
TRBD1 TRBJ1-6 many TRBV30 CAWSYGTEDSPLHF TGTGCCTGGAGCTACGGGACAGAAGATTCACCCCTCCACTTT
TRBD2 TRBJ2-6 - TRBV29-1 CSVEEYLAGGRANVLTF TGCAGCGTTGAGGAGTATCTAGCGGGGGGGCGGGCCAACGTCCTGACTTTC
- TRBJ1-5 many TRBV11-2 CASSLDNHQPQHF TGTGCCAGCAGCTTAGATAACCACCAGCCCCAGCATTTT
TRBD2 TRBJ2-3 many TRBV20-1 CSARRAGDGPDTQYF TGCAGTGCTAGAAGAGCGGGAGACGGGCCAGATACGCAGTATTTT
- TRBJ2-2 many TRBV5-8 CASSIPQGGVTGELFF TGTGCCAGCAGCATACCACAAGGGGGAGTAACCGGGGAGCTGTTTTTT
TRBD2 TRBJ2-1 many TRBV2 CASSATSGRAYEQFF TGTGCCAGCAGTGCTACTAGCGGGAGGGCGTATGAGCAGTTCTTC
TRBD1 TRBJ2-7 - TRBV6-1 CASTLGQVSSYEQYF TGTGCCAGCACTCTCGGACAGGTTAGCTCCTACGAGCAGTACTTC
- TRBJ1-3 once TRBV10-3 CAIQGSGNTIYF TGTGCCATACAAGGGTCTGGAAACACCATATATTTT
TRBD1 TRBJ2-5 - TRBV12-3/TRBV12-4 CASSGWRGRDRQETQYF TGTGCCAGCAGTGGGTGGCGGGGTCGGGACAGGCAAGAGACCCAGTACTTC
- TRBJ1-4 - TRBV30 CACSVQSPNEKLFF TGTGCCTGCAGTGTTCAGTCGCCTAATGAAAAACTGTTTTTT
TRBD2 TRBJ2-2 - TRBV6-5 CASSHVAGAETGELFF TGTGCCAGCAGTCACGTCGCGGGAGCGGAAACCGGGGAGCTGTTTTTT
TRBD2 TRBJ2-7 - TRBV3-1 CASSQGDYEQHF TGTGCCAGCAGCCAAGGGGACTACGAGCAGCACTTC
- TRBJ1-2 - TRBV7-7 CASSSNNLNYGYTF TGTGCTAGCAGCTCAAATAACTTGAACTATGGCTACACCTTC
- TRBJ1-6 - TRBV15 CATSRGRYSSPLHF TGTGCCACCAGCAGAGGTCGGTACAGTTCACCCCTCCACTTT
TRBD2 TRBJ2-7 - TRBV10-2 CASGESGGRAYEQYF TGCGCCAGCGGCGAGTCGGGCGGGAGGGCCTACGAGCAGTACTTC
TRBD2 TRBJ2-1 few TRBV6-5 CASRRLAGYNEQFF TGTGCCAGCAGGCGCCTAGCGGGTTACAATGAGCAGTTCTTC
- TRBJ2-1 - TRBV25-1 CASQSSGVAYNEQFF TGTGCCAGCCAGAGCTCGGGGGTGGCCTACAATGAGCAGTTCTTC
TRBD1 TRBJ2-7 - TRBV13 CASSEGQGVEQYF TGTGCCAGCAGCGAGGGACAGGGCGTCGAGCAGTACTTC
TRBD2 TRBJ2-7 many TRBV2 CASRETSGGYEQYF TGTGCCAGCAGGGAAACTAGCGGGGGTTACGAGCAGTACTTC
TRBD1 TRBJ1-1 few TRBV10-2 CASRRDRAFNTEAFF TGCGCCAGCAGACGCGACAGGGCGTTCAACACTGAAGCTTTCTTT
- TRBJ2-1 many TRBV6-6 CANSPGGNEQFF TGTGCCAACAGTCCCGGCGGCAATGAGCAGTTCTTC
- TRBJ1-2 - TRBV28 CASSLWAGGSNYGYTF TGTGCCAGCAGTTTATGGGCGGGGGGCAGTAACTATGGCTACACCTTC
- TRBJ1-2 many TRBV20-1 CSSTKQGSGYTF TGCAGTTCCACCAAACAGGGAAGTGGCTACACCTTC
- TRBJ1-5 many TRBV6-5 CASSYSIDQPQHF TGTGCCAGCAGTTACTCGATAGATCAGCCCCAGCATTTT
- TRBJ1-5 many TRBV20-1 CSARDYSNQPQHF TGCAGTGCTAGAGATTATAGCAATCAGCCCCAGCATTTT
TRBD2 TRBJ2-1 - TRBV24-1 CATSDFGASGSINEQLF TGTGCCACCAGTGATTTCGGAGCTAGCGGGAGCATCAATGAGCAGCTCTTC
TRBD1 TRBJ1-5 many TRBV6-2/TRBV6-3 CASSRTGGSNQPQHF TGTGCCAGCAGTCGGACAGGAGGAAGCAATCAGCCCCAGCATTTT
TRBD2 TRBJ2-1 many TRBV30 CASNPGTSGREFF TGTGCCTCTAACCCCGGGACTAGCGGGAGGGAGTTCTTC
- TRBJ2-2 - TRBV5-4 CASSTGTGELFF TGTGCCAGCAGCACAGGGACAGGGGAGCTGTTTTTT
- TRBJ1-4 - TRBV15 CATSNGWGEKLFF TGTGCCACCAGCAATGGTTGGGGTGAAAAACTGTTTTTT